Below are 30 T cell receptor beta chains sequenced from a single sample in a study of blood T cells in healthy people across ages. Alongside a J-beta primer mix, a sample-barcoded 5' primer served in a second PCR lasting roughly 6 to 11 cycles. TCRdb independently ran MiXCR on the 5' RACE reads; one entry per CDR3 protein. The data show over a million distinct CDR3 sequences, with around 59% seen just once and over 6.5% held by the top ten. The sequenced sample was blood. These receptors were taken from a man younger than 35 in good health.

The chain combines TRBV7-9 with TRBJ2-3, with D possibly matching TRBD1 (6 bases). The V end lost 2 bases, the J end lost 0 bases, and 18 bases lay between the germline ends. Germline V gene data show CDR1 as SEHNR and CDR2 as FQNEAQ (reference sequence). This CDR3 region has 18 residues. The CDR3 here is CASSLRGRGYSSTDTQYF. Here the CDR3 DNA reads TGTGCCAGCAGCTTAAGAGGCAGGGGTTATTCTAGCACAGATACGCAGTATTTT. Variable domain in full (rest from reference TRBV7-9 and TRBJ2-3): DTGVSQNPRHKITKRGQNVTFRCDPISEHNRLYWYRQTLGQGPEFLTYFQNEAQLEKSRLLSDRFSAERPKGSFSTLEIQRTEQGDSAMYLCASSLRGRGYSSTDTQYFGPGTRLTVL.

The chain is built from TRBV12-3 or TRBV12-4 and TRBJ1-5; D gene ambiguous. CDR3 length: 13 amino acids. Trimming took off 5 bases at V and 6 bases at J, with 11 bases between the two ends. CDR3 region: CASSVERFQPQHF. The CDR3 DNA is TGTGCCAGCAGTGTAGAAAGGTTTCAGCCCCAGCATTTT.

The rearrangement joins TRBV5-1 to TRBJ2-5; D is possibly TRBD1 (6 bases). In germline, CDR1 is SGHRS, CDR2 YFSETQ. V lost 4 bases to trimming and J lost 0 bases, with 13 bases between them. The CDR3 is 15 amino acids. Here the CDR3 DNA reads TGCGCCAGCAGCAGCACAGGGAAGTACCAAGAGACCCAGTACTTC. Its translation: CASSSTGKYQETQYF.

This clonotype has only one observation. CDR3 DNA sequence: TGTGCCAGCAGCGTAGCCCCGGCGCGGGCCAGCTACGAGCAGTACTTC. Its protein is CASSVAPARASYEQYF. The genes are TRBV9 and TRBJ2-5; a weak D match, TRBD2 (5 bases). The tail of the sequence fits TRBJ2-7 better, so the J call may be wrong. The CDR3 contains 16 residues. In germline, CDR1 is SGDLS, CDR2 YYNGEE.

There are a few counts of this clonotype. The chain combines TRBV29-1 with TRBJ2-7, with 7 positions matching TRBD1. Germline lookup yields CDR1 SQVTM and CDR2 ANQGSEA. The CDR3 sequence is 11 residues long. V was clipped by 6 bases and J by 4 bases; unmatched bases: 3. The CDR3 DNA is TGCAGCGTCATACAGGGGTACGAGCAGTACTTC. Its translation: CSVIQGYEQYF.

This clonotype was detected a few times. The chain combines TRBV29-1 with TRBJ2-1; D not certain. The V and J ends lost 3 bases and 4 bases respectively, with 7 bases between them. This CDR3 is built from 12 residues. Germline V gives CDR1 SQVTM, CDR2 ANQGSEA. The CDR3 DNA follows: TGCAGCGTTGATCACTCTTACAATGAGCAGTTCTTC. Amino acids: CSVDHSYNEQFF.

The chain couples TRBV25-1 to TRBJ2-4, with 7 bases fitting TRBD2. The J call may be wrong; the DNA end is better matched by TRBJ2-5. The CDR3 runs to 13 residues. Germline V gene lookup returns CDR1 MGHDK and CDR2 SYGVNS. CDR3 sequence: CASSGGGQETQYF. The DNA of the CDR3 is TGTGCCAGCAGTGGGGGGGGCCAAGAGACCCAGTACTTC.

Only a few counts were recorded for this clonotype. The chain joins TRBV29-1 to TRBJ2-1, with TRBD2 matching 10 bases. Losses at the gene ends were 4 bases for V and 5 bases for J; bases not matched to a gene: 5. In germline, CDR1 is SQVTM, CDR2 ANQGSEA. The CDR3 consists of 14 residues. The CDR3 protein is CSVVLLAGHNEQFF. The CDR3 DNA reads as TGCAGCGTTGTCTTACTAGCGGGGCACAATGAGCAGTTCTTC.

V usage is TRBV15 and J usage is TRBJ2-1, with 7 bases identical to TRBD2. Germline CDR1 reads LNHNV; CDR2 reads YYDKDF (reference sequence). After removal of 0 bases from V and 13 bases from J, the junction contained 9 bases not matched to a gene. The CDR3 consists of 14 residues. The chain's CDR3 is CATSRDQFAGEQFF. CDR3 DNA: TGTGCCACCAGCAGAGATCAGTTTGCGGGAGAACAGTTCTTC.

This rearrangement joins TRBV7-2 to TRBJ2-3, with 11 bases that match TRBD2. CDR1 is SGHTA, CDR2 FQGNSA, per germline. V was clipped by 1 base and J by 5 bases; unmatched bases: 14. The CDR3 has 19 residues. The CDR3 protein is CASSLVGGSGRAGKDTQYF. The CDR3 DNA sequence: TGTGCCAGCAGCTTAGTAGGTGGTAGCGGGAGGGCCGGGAAAGATACGCAGTATTTT.

This chain's CDR3 is CASSVVTSSGYYNEQFF. The CDR3 DNA follows: TGTGCCAGCAGCGTAGTTACATCCTCGGGCTACTACAATGAGCAGTTCTTC. This sequence joins TRBV9 and TRBJ2-1; unclear D gene. Germline CDR1 is SGDLS and CDR2 is YYNGEE. The CDR3 has 17 amino acids. Trimming took 0 bases from V and 3 from J, leaving 16 bases between them.

V is TRBV29-1 and J is TRBJ2-5, with TRBD1 matching over 8 bases. V shed 5 bases, J shed 5 bases, and the junction held 13 bases outside the gene matches. The germline V gene has CDR1 SQVTM and CDR2 ANQGSEA. This CDR3 has 15 amino acids. The CDR3 DNA follows: TGCAGCGTTAAGGACACAGGGGGGCCTTGGGAGACCCAGTACTTC. This codes for CSVKDTGGPWETQYF.

This clonotype appeared many times. The chain has TRBV29-1 and TRBJ2-1; 7 bases align to TRBD2. The CDR3 has 11 amino acids. Germline V gives CDR1 SQVTM, CDR2 ANQGSEA. V shed 4 bases and J 9 bases; nucleotides not matched to a gene: 3. The CDR3 sequence: CSVATGGEQFF. The CDR3 coding sequence is TGCAGCGTTGCGACGGGGGGTGAGCAGTTCTTC.

The chain links TRBV7-6 to TRBJ2-3; no clear D gene. There are 14 residues in the CDR3. Trimming removed 5 bases from V and 1 base from J, with 10 bases in between. In germline, CDR1 is SGHVS, CDR2 FNYEAQ. The CDR3 loop is CASSLREGTDTQYF. The CDR3 nucleotides are TGTGCCAGCAGCCTCCGAGAGGGCACAGATACGCAGTATTTT. Drawing the rest from reference TRBV7-6 and TRBJ2-3, the complete variable domain is GAGVSQSPRYKVTKRGQDVALRCDPISGHVSLYWYRQALGQGPEFLTYFNYEAQQDKSGLPNDRFSAERPEGSISTLTIQRTEQRDSAMYRCASSLREGTDTQYFGPGTRLTVL.

This clonotype was seen only a few times. CDR3 region: CSVGHNNEQFF. For the CDR3, the DNA is TGCAGCGTTGGCCATAACAATGAGCAGTTCTTC. V is TRBV29-1 and J is TRBJ2-1; D remains ambiguous. CDR1 and CDR2 from the germline V gene are SQVTM and ANQGSEA. This CDR3 spans 11 amino acids. Trimming took 4 bases from V and 5 from J, leaving 6 bases between them.

The gene calls are TRBV12-3 or TRBV12-4 and TRBJ1-5; D uncertain. The CDR3 totals 13 residues. With 4 bases removed from V and 7 bases from J, the gap between germline ends came to 11 bases. The CDR3 protein is CASSYRVNQPQHF. CDR3 in DNA: TGTGCCAGCAGTTATAGGGTTAACCAGCCCCAGCATTTT.

The CDR3 nucleotides are TGCGCCAGCAGTGGACAGGGTTGGAATTCACCCCTCCACTTT. Translating it yields CASSGQGWNSPLHF. This chain joins TRBV10-2 and TRBJ1-6; 7 bases are a match to TRBD1. CDR3 length: 14 amino acids. In germline, CDR1 is WSHSY, CDR2 SAAADI. The junction had 4 bases not matched to a gene; V was cut back by 4 bases and J by 7 bases.

The chain joins TRBV10-3 to TRBJ2-1; no definite D call. V was cut by 3 bases and J by 2 bases, with 11 bases left in between. Germline assignment: CDR1 ENHRY and CDR2 SYGVKD. CDR3 size: 15 residues. In nucleotides, the CDR3 is TGTGCCATCAGTGATGGGCCGAGAGCCTACAATGAGCAGTTCTTC. This gives the protein CAISDGPRAYNEQFF.

This clonotype was counted ten times or more. This could be a read error, since a much larger clone is one nucleotide away. The chain carries TRBV20-1 and TRBJ2-1, with 8 positions matching TRBD2. The CDR3 runs 13 residues. Germline V CDR1 and CDR2: DFQATT, SNEGSKA (reference sequence). V lost 1 base, J lost 9 bases, and 5 bases stayed unmatched. In DNA form, the CDR3 reads TGCAGTGCTAGAGGCCAGCGGGAGACTGAGCAGTTCTTC. It translates to CSARGQRETEQFF.

This clonotype was recorded a few times. The V and J genes are TRBV29-1 and TRBJ2-3; D unresolved. CDR3 length: 11 residues. The V end lost 6 bases, the J end lost 5 bases, and 9 bases lay between the germline ends. Germline CDR1 is SQVTM and CDR2 is ANQGSEA. In DNA, the CDR3 is TGCAGCGTAGTGGTAGAAGATACGCAGTATTTT. The encoded protein is CSVVVEDTQYF.

Turning to this clonotype: The junction departs from the called germline gene at one end, perhaps through a read error. V and J are TRBV6-5 and TRBJ1-2; 7 bases map to TRBD1. CDR1 MNHEY and CDR2 SVGAGI come from the germline V gene. This CDR3 has 12 residues. The CDR3 region is CASSPGQLHFHF. The CDR3, as DNA: TGTGCCAGCAGCCCGGGACAGCTCCACTTCCATTTC.

The V gene is TRBV5-1, the J gene TRBJ2-3; D might be TRBD1 or TRBD2, each matching 6 bases. The CDR3 is made up of 15 amino acids. Germline lookup yields CDR1 SGHRS and CDR2 YFSETQ. V was pared by 4 bases and J by 3 bases, with 15 bases between. The CDR3 sequence: CASSERGRITDTQYF. Written as DNA, the CDR3 is TGCGCCAGCAGCGAACGGGGGCGAATAACAGATACGCAGTATTTT.

The gene calls are TRBV29-1 and TRBJ2-1, with D perhaps matching TRBD2 (6 bases). V was trimmed by 6 bases and J by 4 bases, leaving 16 bases between them. CDR1 is SQVTM, CDR2 ANQGSEA, per germline. The CDR3 runs to 14 residues. The CDR3 loop reads CSVGRRGLYNEQFF. The DNA of the CDR3 is TGCAGCGTGGGGCGGCGGGGACTTTACAATGAGCAGTTCTTC.

The chain joins TRBV12-3 or TRBV12-4 to TRBJ2-6; D may be TRBD1 (5 bases). This CDR3 spans 18 amino acids. V was clipped by 5 bases and J by 0 bases, with 17 bases between them. Here the CDR3 DNA reads TGTGCCAGCAGTAGGGGCGCAACAAAGATCTCTGGGGCCAACGTCCTGACTTTC. Its translation is CASSRGATKISGANVLTF.

The rearrangement joins TRBV25-1 to TRBJ1-2; no definite D call. Trimming removed 1 base from V and 0 bases from J, with 15 bases in between. CDR1 is MGHDK and CDR2 is SYGVNS in the germline V gene. The CDR3 is 17 residues long. The chain's CDR3 is CASSESWGLGSNYGYTF. CDR3 bases: TGTGCCAGCAGTGAATCATGGGGATTGGGGTCTAACTATGGCTACACCTTC.

The chain has TRBV5-1 and TRBJ2-4, with TRBD1 identical over 8 bases. CDR3 size: 14 residues. With 2 bases clipped from V and 12 bases from J, the junction kept 10 bases outside the gene matches. Per germline, CDR1 SGHRS and CDR2 YFSETQ. CDR3 region: CASSLAGTGDSQYF. The CDR3, as DNA: TGCGCCAGCAGCTTAGCCGGGACAGGTGACAGTCAGTACTTC.

The rearrangement joins TRBV4-1 to TRBJ2-3, with 11 bases lining up with TRBD2. This CDR3 has 18 amino acids. Trimming took 4 bases from V and 1 from J; bases not matched to a gene: 10. Germline V gene lookup returns CDR1 MGHRA and CDR2 YSYEKL. CDR3 loop: CASSPNFSGRVGTDTQYF. DNA of the CDR3: TGCGCCAGCAGCCCAAATTTTAGCGGGAGGGTAGGCACAGATACGCAGTATTTT.

V is TRBV15 and J is TRBJ2-7, with D tentatively TRBD1 (5 bases). Trimming left V 5 bases short and J 3 bases short, with 11 bases between. Germline V CDR1 and CDR2: LNHNV, YYDKDF (reference sequence). The CDR3 covers 13 residues. The CDR3 region is CATSGLTDYEQYF. DNA of the CDR3: TGTGCCACCAGCGGGCTGACAGACTACGAGCAGTACTTC.

The chain links TRBV27 to TRBJ1-6, with TRBD1 as a possible D gene (5 bases). The CDR3 runs to 15 residues. The V and J ends lost 2 bases and 5 bases respectively, with 10 bases between them. In germline, CDR1 is MNHEY, CDR2 SMNVEV (reference sequence). The DNA for the CDR3 is TGTGCCAGCAGTTTAGACAGTAACAATAATTCACCCCTCCACTTT. Translation gives CASSLDSNNNSPLHF.

This clonotype was observed a handful of times. The chain recombines TRBV14 with TRBJ2-7; 8 bases are a match to TRBD2. Germline V gene sequence: CDR1 SGHDN, CDR2 FVKESK. V lost 3 bases, J lost 4 bases, and 8 bases stayed unmatched. The CDR3 loop spans 15 amino acids. The CDR3, as DNA: TGTGCCAGCAGCCACCCCCAGAGCGGGAGATACGAGCAGTACTTC. Translated, it gives CASSHPQSGRYEQYF.